One sample yielded the 31 T cell receptor beta chains listed below, sequenced in a study of T cell responses to AZD1222 COVID-19 vaccine. Libraries were prepared by immunoSEQ multiplex PCR; TCRdb keeps only in-frame clonotypes and omits some of them. The table records 99,000 or so clones, roughly nine tenths of them present only once. The source material was peripheral blood, sampled on day 0 of AZD1222 vaccination. Receptor source: an adult in good health.

The chain couples TRBV11-2 to TRBJ2-7; D possibly corresponds to TRBD2 (6 bases). The germline V gene has CDR1 SGHAT and CDR2 FQNNGV. CDR3 length equals 16 residues. V dropped 4 bases and J dropped 3 bases, with 19 bases sitting between them. CDR3 region: CASSSRRRSDYYEQYV. CDR3 DNA: TGTGCCAGCAGCTCCCGGAGGCGGTCGGACTACTACGAGCAGTACGTC.

This CDR3 is CASSRGLQETQYF. The CDR3 DNA is TGTGCCAGCAGCCGGGGTTTACAAGAGACCCAGTACTTC. The chain employs TRBV6-6 and TRBJ2-5; possibly TRBD2 for D (5 bases). Germline V gene data show CDR1 as MNHNY and CDR2 as SVGAGI (reference sequence). Between the trimmed V and J ends, which lost 6 bases and 2 bases, there was a span of 10 bases. The CDR3 is made up of 13 amino acids.

The chain couples TRBV7-8 to TRBJ1-4, with D perhaps matching TRBD1 (6 bases). Per the germline V gene, CDR1 is SGHVS and CDR2 is FQNEAQ. The CDR3 runs to 16 residues. V shed 5 bases and J shed 0 bases, with 13 bases lying between them. The CDR3 here is CASSRWTAATNEKLFF. The CDR3 DNA sequence: TGTGCCAGCAGCCGTTGGACAGCCGCAACTAATGAAAAACTGTTTTTT.

The chain couples TRBV5-5 to TRBJ1-3; D is possibly TRBD1 (5 bases). V was clipped by 3 bases and J by 3 bases, with 16 bases between them. Per the germline V gene, CDR1 is SGHKS and CDR2 is YYEKEE (reference sequence). The CDR3 sequence is 16 residues long. The CDR3: CASSSGTAVYGNTIYF. In DNA, the CDR3 is TGTGCCAGCAGCTCCGGGACGGCGGTCTATGGAAACACCATATATTTT.

The chain employs TRBV25-1 and TRBJ1-1; D possibly corresponds to TRBD1 (5 bases). Germline assignment: CDR1 MGHDK and CDR2 SYGVNS. Trimming cost V 1 base and J 6 bases, with 21 bases left between them. CDR3 length: 17 residues. The CDR3 spells CASSEFGTLVGRSEAFF. Here the CDR3 DNA reads TGTGCCAGCAGTGAATTTGGGACCCTGGTGGGGCGTTCTGAAGCTTTCTTT.

The genes are TRBV11-2 and TRBJ1-2; D is unclear. Trimming left V 7 bases short and J 8 bases short, with 23 bases between. CDR3 length: 15 residues. In germline, CDR1 is SGHAT, CDR2 FQNNGV. The CDR3 is CASTESTGRLGGYTF. Written as DNA, the CDR3 is TGTGCCAGCACCGAATCGACGGGCCGCTTGGGGGGCTACACCTTC.

J is TRBJ2-1 and V is TRBV9, with TRBD2 identical over 10 bases. The CDR3 length is 15 residues. J gave up 7 bases and V 0 bases, and 4 bases lay outside the gene matches. CDR1 is SGDLS and CDR2 is YYNGEE in the germline V gene. The CDR3, as DNA: TGTGCCAGCAGCGTAGTGTCTAGCGGGAGTAATGAGCAGTTCTTC. It encodes CASSVVSSGSNEQFF.

The chain carries TRBV5-4 and TRBJ1-2; D unclear. This CDR3 contains 16 residues. Looked up from germline, CDR1 is SGHNT and CDR2 is YYREEE (reference sequence). V lost 4 bases and J lost 4, with 20 bases in between. CDR3 bases: TGTGCCAGCAGCCCAGGACTGGGAGATAATGGCTATGGCTACACCTTC. Its translation: CASSPGLGDNGYGYTF.

The chain recombines TRBV21-1 with TRBJ1-2; no DNA check was done on the table's D call, TRBD1. TRBV21-1 is noted as a pseudogene. This CDR3 has 13 residues. CDR3 sequence reads: CASGTGFGYGYTF. The CDR3 DNA sequence: TGTGCCAGCGGGACAGGGTTTGGCTATGGCTACACCTTC.

This chain links TRBV19 with TRBJ1-3; D is possibly TRBD1 (6 bases). Germline-derived CDR1 and CDR2 are LNHDA and SQIVND (reference sequence). CDR3 length: 15 amino acids. The V end lost 1 base, the J end lost 8 bases, and 15 bases lay between the germline ends. CDR3 sequence: CASSIVQGRRHTIYF. In DNA, the CDR3 is TGTGCCAGTAGTATAGTCCAGGGGAGGAGGCACACCATATATTTT.

V and J are TRBV25-1 and TRBJ2-7, with TRBD1 identical over 11 bases. V shed 8 bases, J shed 5 bases, and the junction held 8 bases outside the gene matches. The length of the CDR3 is 14 residues. The V gene's germline CDR1 is MGHDK and CDR2 SYGVNS. CDR3 nucleotides: TGTGCCAGCTCCGGGACAGGGGGTAACCACGAGCAGTACTTC. It translates to CASSGTGGNHEQYF.

The chain carries TRBV3-1 (or the pseudogene TRBV3-2) and TRBJ1-2, with TRBD1 matching 7 bases. Germline V gene sequence: CDR1 LGHDT, CDR2 YNNKEL (reference sequence). The CDR3 sequence is 15 residues long. The V and J ends lost 4 bases and 2 bases, in that order; junction bases with no gene match: 7. The CDR3 loop reads CASSLRDRPNYGYTF. The CDR3 DNA reads as TGTGCCAGCAGCCTTAGGGACAGACCCAACTATGGCTACACCTTC.

J is TRBJ1-1 and V is TRBV7-6; no reliable D call. The CDR3 extends over 15 amino acids. The germline V gene encodes CDR1 SGHVS and CDR2 FNYEAQ. V dropped 0 bases and J dropped 1 base, with 9 bases sitting between them. CDR3 bases: TGTGCCAGCAGCTTAGCGTCAGAAGCGAACACTGAAGCTTTCTTT. Its translation is CASSLASEANTEAFF. Based on the CDR3 plus reference TRBV7-6 and TRBJ1-1, the full variable domain is GAGVSQSPRYKVTKRGQDVALRCDPISGHVSLYWYRQALGQGPEFLTYFNYEAQQDKSGLPNDRFSAERPEGSISTLTIQRTEQRDSAMYRCASSLASEANTEAFFGQGTRLTVV.

This clone was seen only a few times. The chain combines TRBV11-2 with TRBJ2-2, with D unclear. Between the trimmed V and J ends, which lost 0 bases and 5 bases, there was a span of 10 bases. This CDR3 region has 15 residues. Germline-derived CDR1 and CDR2 are SGHAT and FQNNGV. This chain's CDR3 is CASSLDLLETGELFF. In nucleotides, the CDR3 is TGTGCCAGCAGCTTAGATCTGCTCGAAACCGGGGAGCTGTTTTTT.

The chain has TRBV5-4 and TRBJ1-2; D possibly corresponds to TRBD1 (6 bases). CDR3 length: 15 residues. Germline CDR1 is SGHNT and CDR2 is YYREEE (reference sequence). The V end was cut by 6 bases, the J end by 7 bases, with 22 bases between. The CDR3 here is CASTSPGPGALGYTF. The DNA of the CDR3 is TGTGCCAGCACCTCCCCCGGGCCGGGGGCGCTTGGCTACACCTTC.

The count of this clone is one. V and J are TRBV19 and TRBJ1-6, with D possibly TRBD1 on 6 matching bases. Germline assignment: CDR1 LNHDA and CDR2 SQIVND (reference sequence). Trimming stripped 10 bases from V and 2 bases from J, with 18 bases between. The CDR3 has 16 amino acids. The CDR3 here is CAILAGVGAYNSPLHF. The CDR3 coding sequence is TGTGCCATCCTCGCAGGGGTCGGCGCCTATAATTCACCCCTCCACTTT.

The V call is TRBV11-1, the J call TRBJ1-1, with 10 bases fitting TRBD1. The CDR3 has 14 amino acids. Germline assignment: CDR1 SGHAT and CDR2 FQDESV (reference sequence). The ends lost 7 bases at V and 5 bases at J; junction bases unmatched: 7. The CDR3 is CASTRQGARTEAFF. In DNA, the CDR3 is TGTGCCAGCACCAGACAGGGGGCGAGAACTGAAGCTTTCTTT. Full variable domain (outside the CDR3, taken from reference TRBV11-1 and TRBJ1-1): EAEVAQSPRYKITEKSQAVAFWCDPISGHATLYWYRQILGQGPELLVQFQDESVVDDSQLPKDRFSAERLKGVDSTLKIQPAELGDSAMYLCASTRQGARTEAFFGQGTRLTVV.

About this clone itself: The junction shows a germline mismatch at one end, possibly a read error. The chain couples TRBV5-1 to TRBJ1-3; D might be TRBD1 (5 bases). The CDR3 sequence is 16 residues long. Germline V gene sequence: CDR1 SGHRS, CDR2 YFSETQ. CDR3 bases: TGTGCCAGCAGCTTGGATGGGGCCCGCTCTGGAAACACCATATATTTT. Translated: CASSLDGARSGNTIYF.

The J gene is TRBJ1-5, the V gene TRBV27; maybe TRBD1 (5 bases). Germline V gives CDR1 MNHEY, CDR2 SMNVEV (reference sequence). The V end lost 0 bases, the J end lost 7 bases, and 16 bases lay between the germline ends. This CDR3 has 16 amino acids. The CDR3 sequence: CASSLSGSGTGQPQHF. CDR3 DNA sequence: TGTGCCAGCAGTTTATCTGGGTCCGGGACGGGACAGCCCCAGCATTTT.

The chain joins TRBV30 to TRBJ1-3; 7 bases match TRBD1. CDR1 GTSNPN and CDR2 SVGIG come from the germline V gene (reference sequence). CDR3 length: 16 residues. The V segment lost 0 bases and the J segment 0 bases; nucleotides outside the gene matches: 5. CDR3: CAWSVLGTASGNTIYF. CDR3 nucleotides: TGTGCCTGGAGTGTACTCGGGACAGCCTCTGGAAACACCATATATTTT.

The chain joins TRBV5-6 to TRBJ2-6; no definite D call. This CDR3 is 15 amino acids long. Germline V lookup: CDR1 SGHDT, CDR2 YYEEEE. The germline V and J ends were trimmed by 4 bases and 4 bases, with 12 bases remaining between them. The CDR3 loop is CASSPGHEGANVLTF. CDR3 nucleotides: TGTGCCAGCAGCCCGGGCCACGAGGGGGCCAACGTCCTGACTTTC. The variable domain in full, with the rest retrieved from reference TRBV5-6 and TRBJ2-6, is DAGVTQSPTHLIKTRGQQVTLRCSPKSGHDTVSWYQQALGQGPQFIFQYYEEEERQRGNFPDRFSGHQFPNYSSELNVNALLLGDSALYLCASSPGHEGANVLTFGAGSRLTVL.

The V call is TRBV24-1, the J call TRBJ2-3; no reliable D call. The V end lost 0 bases, the J end lost 3 bases, and 12 bases lay between the germline ends. The CDR3 loop spans 16 amino acids. Germline CDR1 and CDR2: KGHDR and SFDVKD. The CDR3 region has the DNA TGTGCCACCAGTGATTTGAAGGAGACTTTGACAGATACGCAGTATTTT. It encodes CATSDLKETLTDTQYF.

V gene TRBV2 combines with J gene TRBJ1-5, with D possibly TRBD1 on 5 matching bases. CDR1 is SNHLY and CDR2 is FYNNEI in the germline V gene. CDR3 length equals 15 residues. With 6 bases removed from V and 1 base from J, the gap between germline ends came to 13 bases. In nucleotides, the CDR3 is TGTGCCAGCAGCCGACAGCCCCAAAGCAATCAGCCCCAGCATTTT. This translates into CASSRQPQSNQPQHF.

This chain joins TRBV2 and TRBJ2-1; D possibly corresponds to TRBD1 (6 bases). Germline CDR1 SNHLY, CDR2 FYNNEI. The ends were cut back, 3 bases at V and 2 bases at J, with 14 bases in the middle. The CDR3 extends over 16 amino acids. CDR3 region: CASSDWGRGPYNEQFF. The CDR3 nucleotides are TGTGCCAGCAGTGATTGGGGCAGGGGACCCTACAATGAGCAGTTCTTC.

The chain combines TRBV11-2 with TRBJ2-1, with 11 bases lining up with TRBD2. This CDR3 contains 16 residues. The V gene end was trimmed by 7 bases and the J gene end by 0 bases; junction bases not matched to a gene: 5. Germline CDR1 and CDR2: SGHAT and FQNNGV. The CDR3 DNA reads as TGTGCCAGCACCCGACTAGCGGGGAGCTCCTACAATGAGCAGTTCTTC. It is translated as CASTRLAGSSYNEQFF.

There are a few counts of this clone. Its ends do not fully match the called genes, so a read error is possible. The rearrangement links TRBV5-1 to TRBJ1-6; D is ambiguous. This CDR3 is built from 14 residues. From germline, CDR1 is SGHRS and CDR2 YFSETQ. Written as DNA, the CDR3 is TGTGCCAGCAGCCGGACCATGAAAGATTCACCCCTCCACTTT. It translates to CASSRTMKDSPLHF. Drawing the rest from reference TRBV5-1 and TRBJ1-6, the complete variable domain is KAGVTQTPRYLIKTRGQQVTLSCSPISGHRSVSWYQQTPGQGLQFLFEYFSETQRNKGNFPGRFSGRQFSNSRSEMNVSTLELGDSALYLCASSRTMKDSPLHFGNGTRLTVT.

This chain connects TRBV29-1 to TRBJ1-1, with D possibly being TRBD1 (6 bases). V was trimmed by 2 bases and J by 6 bases, leaving 13 bases between them. Looked up from germline, CDR1 is SQVTM and CDR2 is ANQGSEA. The CDR3 is 13 residues long. The DNA of the CDR3 is TGCAGCGTTGAAAAAGGGGGTCATGCTGAAGCTTTCTTT. The encoded protein is CSVEKGGHAEAFF. The full variable domain, its missing parts supplied by reference TRBV29-1 and TRBJ1-1, is SAVISQKPSRDICQRGTSLTIQCQVDSQVTMMFWYRQQPGQSLTLIATANQGSEATYESGFVIDKFPISRPNLTFSTLTVSNMSPEDSSIYLCSVEKGGHAEAFFGQGTRLTVV.

The genes are TRBV9 and TRBJ1-2; D unclear. This CDR3 comprises 14 residues. V dropped 0 bases and J dropped 2 bases, with 8 bases sitting between them. The germline CDR1 and CDR2 sequences are SGDLS and YYNGEE. The CDR3 nucleotides are TGTGCCAGCAGCGTAGCCCCGGGGAACTATGGCTACACCTTC. This sequence encodes CASSVAPGNYGYTF.

The V and J genes are TRBV7-2 and TRBJ1-2, with a weak D call TRBD1 (5 bases). Germline CDR1 reads SGHTA; CDR2 reads FQGNSA. Trimming took 5 bases from V and 4 from J, leaving 11 bases between them. The CDR3 contains 13 residues. The CDR3: CASSLQVGYGYTF. The CDR3 DNA is TGTGCCAGCAGCCTACAGGTTGGCTATGGCTACACCTTC.

The chain is built from TRBV20-1 and TRBJ2-5; D is unclear. There are 11 residues in the CDR3. The germline CDR1 and CDR2 sequences are DFQATT and SNEGSKA (reference sequence). V was cut by 3 bases and J by 3 bases, with 5 bases left in between. CDR3 bases: TGCAGTGCTAGCCTAGAAGAGACCCAGTACTTC. Translated: CSASLEETQYF.

The chain combines TRBV7-9 with TRBJ2-3, with D perhaps matching TRBD1 (5 bases). V shed 3 bases and J shed 3 bases, with 10 bases lying between them. CDR1 and CDR2 (germline): SEHNR, FQNEAQ (reference sequence). The CDR3 contains 14 residues. For the CDR3, the DNA is TGTGCCAGCAGCTTCGTAGCAGGGACAGATACGCAGTATTTT. It encodes CASSFVAGTDTQYF.